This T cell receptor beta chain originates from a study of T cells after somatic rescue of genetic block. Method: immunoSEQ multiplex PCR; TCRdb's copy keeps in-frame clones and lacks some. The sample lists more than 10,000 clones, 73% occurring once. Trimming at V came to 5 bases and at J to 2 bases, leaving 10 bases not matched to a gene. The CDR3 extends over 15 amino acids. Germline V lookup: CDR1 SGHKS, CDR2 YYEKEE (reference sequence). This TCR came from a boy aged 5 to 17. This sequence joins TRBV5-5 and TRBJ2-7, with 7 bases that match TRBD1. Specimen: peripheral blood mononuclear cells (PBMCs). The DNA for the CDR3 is TGTGCCAGCAGTTTGAGCCCCGGGACAGCCTACGAGCAGTACTTC. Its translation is CASSLSPGTAYEQYF.